Each of the 25 T cell receptor beta chains below was sequenced from the same sample in a study of cytomegalovirus exposure and HLA in healthy donors. In the PCR, 60 Vbeta and 13 Jbeta primers were used. Produced via immunoSEQ multiplex PCR; TCRdb's table is partial and in-frame only. The sample table includes roughly 100,000 clones. Sequenced: PBMCs. The source of these receptors is a man aged 50 or older in good health and CMV-seronegative.

V and J are TRBV7-8 and TRBJ2-3; D not certain. The V end lost 2 bases, the J end lost 2 bases, and 11 bases lay between the germline ends. Germline V gives CDR1 SGHVS, CDR2 FQNEAQ. The length of the CDR3 is 15 residues. CDR3 protein: CASSLRVPPTDTQYF. DNA for the CDR3: TGTGCCAGCAGCTTAAGAGTACCACCCACAGATACGCAGTATTTT.

This chain uses TRBV7-2 with TRBJ1-1; 7 nucleotides agree with TRBD1. V trimming: 5 bases; J trimming: 5 bases; junction bases outside the gene matches: 5. Per germline, CDR1 SGHTA and CDR2 FQGNSA. The CDR3 extends over 13 amino acids. The CDR3 reads CASSLDRATEAFF. The CDR3 bases are TGTGCCAGCAGCCTAGACAGGGCGACTGAAGCTTTCTTT. The full variable domain, its missing parts supplied by reference TRBV7-2 and TRBJ1-1, is GAGVSQSPSNKVTEKGKDVELRCDPISGHTALYWYRQSLGQGLEFLIYFQGNSAPDKSGLPSDRFSAERTGGSVSTLTIQRTQQEDSAVYLCASSLDRATEAFFGQGTRLTVV.

The chain has TRBV19 and TRBJ1-4; no definite D call. V dropped 3 bases and J dropped 2 bases, with 10 bases sitting between them. This CDR3 contains 15 residues. Germline V lookup: CDR1 LNHDA, CDR2 SQIVND (reference sequence). CDR3 in DNA: TGTGCCAGTAGTATGATTGAGGAGACTAATGAAAAACTGTTTTTT. This codes for CASSMIEETNEKLFF.

The gene calls are TRBV7-9 and TRBJ1-2; unclear D gene. Germline values: CDR1 SEHNR, CDR2 FQNEAQ (reference sequence). V gave up 0 bases and J gave up 1 base, with 3 bases separating them. This CDR3 is built from 13 residues. The chain's CDR3 is CASSLALNYGYTF. The CDR3 coding sequence is TGTGCCAGCAGCTTAGCACTTAACTATGGCTACACCTTC.

V and J are TRBV29-1 and TRBJ1-2, with D unclear. Germline V gene data show CDR1 as SQVTM and CDR2 as ANQGSEA. Trimming removed 3 bases at V and 0 bases at J, with 5 bases between. This CDR3 has 12 amino acids. This CDR3 is CSVEWPNYGYTF. Here the CDR3 DNA reads TGCAGCGTTGAGTGGCCTAACTATGGCTACACCTTC.

The V and J genes are TRBV19 and TRBJ2-5; D may be TRBD1 (5 bases). Germline CDR1 is LNHDA and CDR2 is SQIVND (reference sequence). The CDR3 is 14 amino acids. V lost 5 bases and J 3 bases, leaving 13 bases between the germline ends. The CDR3 bases are TGTGCCAGTAGTCCCCCCTCCAGGGAAGAGACCCAGTACTTC. Amino acid sequence: CASSPPSREETQYF.

The V gene is TRBV11-3, the J gene TRBJ1-2, with 9 positions matching TRBD1. CDR1 and CDR2 (germline): SGHNT, YENEEA. CDR3 size: 14 residues. V shed 1 base, J shed 13 bases, and the junction held 10 bases outside the gene matches. Written as DNA, the CDR3 is TGTGCCAGCAGCTTAGCATTAGGACAGGGGAGAGCCACCTTC. Translating it yields CASSLALGQGRATF.

As DNA, the CDR3 is TGTGCCAGCAGTCTCGCCGGACTAGCCTACAATGAGCAGTTCTTC. It specifies CASSLAGLAYNEQFF. The chain uses TRBV6-5 and TRBJ2-1; 7 nucleotides align to TRBD2. Germline assignment: CDR1 MNHEY and CDR2 SVGAGI. Trimming cost V 5 bases and J 2 bases; bases outside gene matches: 6. The CDR3 is made up of 15 amino acids.

The rearrangement joins TRBV6-1 to TRBJ2-2; D is perhaps TRBD2 (5 bases). The CDR3 is made up of 15 amino acids. Germline V lookup: CDR1 MNHNS, CDR2 SASEGT. The V gene lost 7 bases and the J gene lost 2 bases, with 14 bases spanning the gap. DNA for the CDR3: TGTGCCAGCAATAGACTACAAATTAACACCGGGGAGCTGTTTTTT. Translated, it gives CASNRLQINTGELFF.

The chain employs TRBV5-5 and TRBJ1-2; tentatively, D is TRBD1 (5 bases). The V end was cut by 0 bases, the J end by 4 bases, with 10 bases between. The germline CDR1 and CDR2 sequences are SGHKS and YYEKEE (reference sequence). The CDR3 runs 14 residues. The CDR3 loop is CASSLALQGYGYTF. Written as DNA, the CDR3 is TGTGCCAGCAGCTTGGCCCTCCAGGGCTATGGCTACACCTTC. Drawing the rest from reference TRBV5-5 and TRBJ1-2, the complete variable domain is DAGVTQSPTHLIKTRGQQVTLRCSPISGHKSVSWYQQVLGQGPQFIFQYYEKEERGRGNFPDRFSARQFPNYSSELNVNALLLGDSALYLCASSLALQGYGYTFGSGTRLTVV.

The rearrangement links TRBV7-8 to TRBJ1-2; tentatively, D is TRBD1 (6 bases). This CDR3 is built from 15 residues. Germline assignment: CDR1 SGHVS and CDR2 FQNEAQ. The V gene lost 4 bases and the J gene lost 8 bases, with 20 bases spanning the gap. CDR3 sequence: CASSSLNDRFKGYTF. CDR3 sequence (DNA): TGTGCCAGCAGCTCCCTGAACGACAGGTTTAAGGGCTACACCTTC.

The CDR3 sequence: CASSQWGQSISGNTIYF. In DNA form, the CDR3 reads TGTGCCAGCAGCCAATGGGGACAGTCCATCTCTGGAAACACCATATATTTT. The rearrangement links TRBV14 to TRBJ1-3, with 7 bases lining up with TRBD1. J gave up 0 bases and V 2 bases, and 7 bases lay outside the gene matches. This CDR3 has 17 residues. CDR1 is SGHDN and CDR2 is FVKESK in the germline V gene.

The chain carries TRBV7-2 and TRBJ2-1; tentative D call: TRBD2 (6 bases). The CDR3 length is 16 residues. With 2 bases removed from V and 2 bases from J, the gap between germline ends came to 13 bases. Germline V gives CDR1 SGHTA, CDR2 FQGNSA. CDR3: CASSLLGLSPYNEQFF. The CDR3 nucleotides are TGTGCCAGCAGCTTACTGGGACTGTCGCCCTACAATGAGCAGTTCTTC.

The chain combines TRBV6-5 with TRBJ1-1; D is undetermined. Germline V gene lookup returns CDR1 MNHEY and CDR2 SVGAGI. V was cut by 6 bases and J by 0 bases, with 8 bases left in between. The CDR3 loop spans 13 amino acids. The CDR3 reads CASRITVNTEAFF. The CDR3 DNA reads as TGTGCCAGCAGGATTACAGTGAACACTGAAGCTTTCTTT.

The gene calls are TRBV6-6 and TRBJ1-5, with unresolved D. Germline-derived CDR1 and CDR2 are MNHNY and SVGAGI (reference sequence). V lost 7 bases, J lost 5 bases, and 15 bases lay in between. The CDR3 spans 14 residues. CDR3 DNA: TGTGCCAGCACTCCACTGGGAGTTTATCAGCCCCAGCATTTT. Translated: CASTPLGVYQPQHF.

The chain recombines TRBV18 with TRBJ2-5; D might be TRBD2 (5 bases). With 4 bases removed from V and 1 base from J, the gap between germline ends came to 19 bases. Germline CDR1 is KGHSH and CDR2 is LQKENI. The CDR3 totals 17 residues. The CDR3: CASSRPRASISQETQYF. CDR3 nucleotide sequence: TGTGCCAGCTCACGCCCTCGGGCTAGCATTTCCCAAGAGACCCAGTACTTC. Full variable domain (rest looked up from reference TRBV18 and TRBJ2-5): NAGVMQNPRHLVRRRGQEARLRCSPMKGHSHVYWYRQLPEEGLKFMVYLQKENIIDESGMPKERFSAEFPKEGPSILRIQQVVRGDSAAYFCASSRPRASISQETQYFGPGTRLLVL.

The chain couples TRBV7-2 to TRBJ2-5; tentatively, D is TRBD2 (6 bases). V was cut by 7 bases and J by 5 bases, with 14 bases left in between. The CDR3 totals 13 residues. Germline V CDR1 and CDR2: SGHTA, FQGNSA. The DNA for the CDR3 is TGTGCCAGCACCGGGGGTGGATCCGAGACCCAGTACTTC. Translated: CASTGGGSETQYF.

The rearrangement uses TRBV10-1 and TRBJ1-1; the D gene is possibly TRBD1 (5 bases). From germline, CDR1 is WNHNN and CDR2 SYGVQD (reference sequence). The CDR3 has 16 amino acids. Trimming took 3 bases from V and 2 from J, leaving 16 bases between them. The DNA of the CDR3 is TGCGCCAGCAGTGAATCAGGGCGGACGAAAAACACTGAAGCTTTCTTT. It is translated as CASSESGRTKNTEAFF.

The chain has TRBV7-2 and TRBJ1-1, with unresolved D. Trimming took off 5 bases at V and 11 bases at J, with 18 bases between the two ends. The CDR3 is 13 amino acids. Germline V gene lookup returns CDR1 SGHTA and CDR2 FQGNSA. The CDR3 sequence is CASSAVYTGEAFF. The DNA of the CDR3 is TGTGCCAGCAGCGCCGTGTACACCGGGGAGGCTTTCTTT.

The V call is TRBV2, the J call TRBJ1-2, with 7 bases that match TRBD1. Germline lookup yields CDR1 SNHLY and CDR2 FYNNEI. The CDR3 has 16 residues. V was pared by 4 bases and J by 0 bases, with 8 bases of the junction left unmatched. The CDR3 is CASSGRQGTSNYGYTF. Written as DNA, the CDR3 is TGTGCCAGCAGTGGGCGACAGGGCACCTCTAACTATGGCTACACCTTC.

This chain joins TRBV25-1 and TRBJ1-2; D unresolved. V was cut by 1 base and J by 4 bases, with 13 bases left in between. The CDR3 is made up of 15 amino acids. Germline loops: CDR1 MGHDK, CDR2 SYGVNS. The CDR3 DNA follows: TGTGCCAGCAGTGAATTTGGGCAGCTATTCTATGGCTACACCTTC. Protein sequence: CASSEFGQLFYGYTF.

This sequence joins TRBV5-1 and TRBJ1-1; a possible D gene is TRBD1 (6 bases). Trimming cost V 7 bases and J 5 bases, with 21 bases left between them. Germline CDR1 reads SGHRS; CDR2 reads YFSETQ. The CDR3 contains 15 residues. The CDR3 nucleotides are TGCGCCAGCTTCCCCGCGGGGGGGCGAGGTACTGAAGCTTTCTTT. Amino acids: CASFPAGGRGTEAFF.

J is TRBJ1-1 and V is TRBV6-6; TRBD1 agrees at 7 bases. Per germline, CDR1 MNHNY and CDR2 SVGAGI (reference sequence). The J segment lost 10 bases and the V segment lost 4 bases, leaving 6 bases of the junction unmatched. The CDR3 extends over 12 amino acids. CDR3 residues: CASSSAGTAAFF. The CDR3 bases are TGTGCCAGCAGTTCCGCCGGGACAGCAGCTTTCTTT.

V usage is TRBV19 and J usage is TRBJ2-1; TRBD2 matches at 13 bases. This CDR3 contains 17 residues. Losses at the gene ends were 4 bases for V and 3 bases for J; bases not matched to a gene: 6. From germline, CDR1 is LNHDA and CDR2 SQIVND (reference sequence). The CDR3 is CASSTGLAGPYYNEQFF. The DNA for the CDR3 is TGTGCCAGTAGTACGGGACTAGCGGGACCCTACTACAATGAGCAGTTCTTC.

This chain's CDR3 is CASKGQGALEQYF. The CDR3 nucleotides read TGTGCCAGCAAGGGACAGGGGGCCCTCGAGCAGTACTTC. V gene TRBV19 combines with J gene TRBJ2-7, with 12 bases matching TRBD1. Per the germline V gene, CDR1 is LNHDA and CDR2 is SQIVND (reference sequence). The CDR3 is 13 residues long. The V and J ends lost 9 bases and 6 bases, in that order; junction bases with no gene match: 6.